This T cell receptor beta chain comes out of a study of blood T cell repertoires in COVID-19. Study in general: Spain, Italy and the United States supplied samples that represented acute and convalescent COVID-19.

Original processing notes: For nucleated cells, counts were estimated from reference gene primer amplification. The method was immunoSEQ multiplex PCR; TCRdb's version includes in-frame clones alone and lacks a portion of them. D and trimming were read from the DNA, whereas the V and J calls and clone size are those reported in that table. The profile shows around 230,000 clones, 85% to 90% of them singletons. The germline V gene has CDR1 LGHNA and CDR2 YSLEER. The CDR3 consists of 13 residues. The V end was cut by 3 bases, the J end by 14 bases, with 17 bases between. The source is a man aged 45-65 years with COVID-19, enrolled during active disease. The chain employs TRBV4-3 and TRBJ2-1, with D possibly matching TRBD2 (6 bases). Sequencing was done on a sample of peripheral blood. The CDR3 reads CASSQGTGTPEFF. CDR3 nucleotide sequence: TGCGCCAGCAGCCAGGGAACGGGGACTCCGGAGTTCTTC.